This T cell receptor (beta chain) is drawn from a study of PD-1 blockade in classical Hodgkin lymphoma. The CDR3 runs 15 residues. Trimming stripped 3 bases from V and 0 bases from J, with 9 bases between. Germline loops: CDR1 ENHRY, CDR2 SYGVKD. TCRdb keeps only in-frame clones here, not all; method: immunoSEQ multiplex PCR. This table holds 70,000 or so clones, more than 85% found once. Sample time point: newly diagnosed, previously untreated cHL patient sample. This clonotype was sampled from a human donor with classical Hodgkin lymphoma. The sequencing sample was made of peripheral blood mononuclear cells (PBMCs). The genes are TRBV10-3 and TRBJ1-5, with D possibly TRBD1 on 5 matching bases. The CDR3 coding sequence is TGTGCCATCAGTGATAGGGGCGCTAGCAATCAGCCCCAGCATTTT. Protein product: CAISDRGASNQPQHF.